The entry that follows covers one T cell receptor (beta chain) sequence. In its sample, this clonotype was seen many times. Its binding antigen is unknown. No per-base quality is available; no much larger clone lies one base away. This sample's treatment or condition label indicates: allogeneic hematopoietic cell transplantation with graft depleted of TCRalphabeta T cells and CD19 B cells. Transplant recipients were children who received TCRalphabeta/CD19-depleted allogeneic hematopoietic cell grafts. The sample comes from a study of T-cell reconstitution after alpha-beta-depleted transplantation in children (dated by TCRdb to about 2016). Notes on the research overall: The study quantitatively tracked T-cell immune reconstitution after TCRalphabeta/CD19-depleted allogeneic hematopoietic cell transplantation in children using TCR repertoire profiling. Broader findings and caveats from the paper: The frequencies of hyperexpanded clones fell over the following months, and after one year, T-cell counts and TCRbeta diversity were mostly attributed to newly produced T cells. Apparently early alphabetaT-cell count recovery about two months after transplant reportedly relied on only several hundred rapidly expanded clones derived from non-depleted graft cells. In some patients, the high TCRbeta diversity seen at day 60 was put down to recipient T cells and intrathymic progenitors that had survived conditioning.

From the cysteine through the phenylalanine, the CDR3 covers 16 amino acids. The retained sequence is limited to the CDR3, 48 bases, with the frame set at the first base. CDR1 and CDR2, looked up from the germline V gene, are SGDLS and YYNGEE. The trim is 4 bases for V and 7 bases for J, with a gap of 20 bases between the germline ends. Library prep was done by PCR. Sequencing used an Illumina HiSeq 2500. TCR libraries were prepared with molecular barcoding, using unique molecular identifiers to normalize TCRbeta repertoire quantification. TCRdb reran the public reads through fastp at Q25 and MiXCR, keeping productive beta chains. Every CDR3 protein is listed once, alongside the most common genes and DNA of its rows. The sample records 700,000 or so distinct CDR3 sequences, roughly 14% of which are singletons. The top ten constitute roughly 0.84% of the sample.

This clonotype originated in a girl aged 2 to 10 with congenital amegakaryocytic thrombocytopenia, due to receive a stem cell transplant. The rearrangement combines TRBV9 with TRBJ2-2, with TRBD2 as a weak D call on 6 bases. Specimen: PBMCs, collected before TCRalphabeta/CD19-depleted stem cell transplant. The nucleotide sequence is TGTGCCAGCAGCTACTCCCGGGTCCCAGCGGGCGGGGAGCTGTTTTTT. Translated, it reads CASSYSRVPAGGELFF.